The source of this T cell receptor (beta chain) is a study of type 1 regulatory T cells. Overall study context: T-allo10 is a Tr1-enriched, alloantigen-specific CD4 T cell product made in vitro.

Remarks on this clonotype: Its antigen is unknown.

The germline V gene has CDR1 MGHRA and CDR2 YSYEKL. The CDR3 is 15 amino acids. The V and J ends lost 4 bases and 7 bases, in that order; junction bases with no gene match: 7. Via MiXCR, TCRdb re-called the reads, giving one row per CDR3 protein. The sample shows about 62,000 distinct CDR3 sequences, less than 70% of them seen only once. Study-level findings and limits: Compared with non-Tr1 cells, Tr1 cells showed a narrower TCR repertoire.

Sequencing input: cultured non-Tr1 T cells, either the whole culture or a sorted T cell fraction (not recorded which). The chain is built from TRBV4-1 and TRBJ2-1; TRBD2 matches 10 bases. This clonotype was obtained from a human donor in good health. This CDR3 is CASSRPSGSGNEQFF. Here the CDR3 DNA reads TGCGCCAGCAGCCGGCCTAGCGGGAGCGGTAATGAGCAGTTCTTC.